The 9 T cell receptor beta chains listed next were all sequenced from one sample in a study of blood T cell repertoires in COVID-19 (dated by TCRdb to 2020 to 2022). The library came from the immunoSEQ multiplex PCR assay. Held by TCRdb, this immuneACCESS table contains in-frame sequences only and omits some clones. Under half of the omission traces to an unresolved V gene where checked; the cause of the rest is unknown. Here the sample has about 170,000 clones; roughly 93% occur a single time. The ten largest clonotypes hold roughly 4.5% of the sample. Sequencing used peripheral blood. These receptors all come from a man aged 18 to 30 with COVID-19, enrolled during active disease.

The rearrangement links TRBV6-5 to TRBJ2-1; D may be TRBD2 (6 bases). The germline gives CDR1 MNHEY, CDR2 SVGAGI. Trimming removed 6 bases from V and 16 bases from J, with 22 bases in between. There are 13 residues in the CDR3. The CDR3 sequence: CASSSKGRLEGFF. The CDR3 nucleotides read TGTGCCAGCAGCAGCAAGGGGAGACTAGAGGGATTCTTC.

The rearrangement uses TRBV9 and TRBJ2-3; D ambiguous. The V end was cut by 0 bases, the J end by 2 bases, with 13 bases between. Germline V CDR1 and CDR2: SGDLS, YYNGEE. CDR3 length: 16 amino acids. For the CDR3, the DNA is TGTGCCAGCAGCGTAGGAGAAATAAGCCACACAGATACGCAGTATTTT. Protein product: CASSVGEISHTDTQYF.

The chain combines TRBV11-2 with TRBJ1-1; no firm D call. Germline-derived CDR1 and CDR2 are SGHAT and FQNNGV. Trimming cost V 1 base and J 8 bases, with 8 bases left between them. The CDR3 covers 12 residues. The CDR3 DNA reads TGTGCCAGCAGCTTAGTAGTGCGGGAAGCTTTCTTT. Its translation is CASSLVVREAFF.

The V call is TRBV7-3, the J call TRBJ2-7; a weak D match, TRBD2 (6 bases). In germline, CDR1 is SGHTA, CDR2 FQGTGA. The CDR3 contains 14 residues. The V end was cut by 2 bases, the J end by 3 bases, with 11 bases between. CDR3 DNA sequence: TGTGCCAGCAGCTTAGGAGGGGTGGGCTACGAGCAGTACTTC. It translates to CASSLGGVGYEQYF.

The CDR3 DNA sequence: TGTGCCAGCAGTCCGCCGAGCTCCTACGAGCAGTACTTC. It codes for CASSPPSSYEQYF. The V gene is TRBV28, the J gene TRBJ2-7, with D unresolved. The CDR3 covers 13 residues. CDR1 and CDR2 from the germline V gene are MDHEN and SYDVKM. Trimming pared 5 bases from V and 0 bases from J, leaving 8 bases between.

This clone has more than one count but fewer than ten. This chain connects TRBV6-5 to TRBJ1-5; 7 positions agree with TRBD1. The CDR3 totals 15 residues. The trim removed 6 bases at V and 7 bases at J, leaving 12 bases unmatched. Germline lookup yields CDR1 MNHEY and CDR2 SVGAGI. The CDR3 here is CASSPTLGGRQPQHF. As DNA, the CDR3 is TGTGCCAGCAGCCCCACTCTAGGGGGCAGGCAGCCCCAGCATTTT.

The chain has TRBV28 and TRBJ2-7; D is unresolved. CDR3 length equals 13 residues. V lost 3 bases and J 5 bases, leaving 11 bases between the germline ends. Germline CDR1 and CDR2: MDHEN and SYDVKM. The CDR3 protein is CASSFPQSHEQYF. CDR3 coding DNA: TGTGCCAGCAGTTTCCCCCAGTCGCACGAGCAGTACTTC.

This clone has just a few counts. The rearrangement links TRBV19 to TRBJ1-2; 7 bases match TRBD1. This CDR3 comprises 13 residues. CDR1 is LNHDA and CDR2 is SQIVND in the germline V gene (reference sequence). The V gene end was trimmed by 7 bases and the J gene end by 5 bases; junction bases not matched to a gene: 7. This CDR3 is CASIDGQAYGYTF. In nucleotides, the CDR3 is TGTGCCAGTATTGACGGACAGGCGTATGGCTACACCTTC.

In DNA form, the CDR3 reads TGTGCCAGCAGCGTAGATTTGGTAGCTGAACACAATGAGCAGTTCTTC. Amino acids: CASSVDLVAEHNEQFF. This chain uses TRBV9 with TRBJ2-1, with unresolved D. Germline CDR1 reads SGDLS; CDR2 reads YYNGEE. This CDR3 contains 16 residues. Trimming shortened V by 0 bases and J by 5 bases, and 15 bases separated the two germline ends.